These 7 T cell receptor beta chains came from one sample sequenced in a study of response to subunit inactivated influenza vaccine. Each CDR3 protein gets one entry after TCRdb re-called the RT-PCR reads with MiXCR. In the table there are over 800,000 distinct CDR3 sequences, around 20% of which are singletons. The input for sequencing was PBMCs from blood, taken more than 4 days after vaccination. The receptor set was obtained from a man aged 50-60 years who received an inactivated influenza vaccine.

Only a few counts were recorded for this clonotype. The chain is built from TRBV20-1 and TRBJ2-7; D is ambiguous. Trimming shortened V by 1 base and J by 0 bases, and 4 bases separated the two germline ends. CDR1 is DFQATT and CDR2 is SNEGSKA in the germline V gene (reference sequence). CDR3 size: 12 residues. The CDR3 reads CSARARSYEQYF. CDR3 bases: TGCAGTGCTAGAGCCCGCTCCTACGAGCAGTACTTC.

This clonotype has more than one count but fewer than ten. V usage is TRBV3-1 and J usage is TRBJ2-3; 7 bases fit TRBD1. Germline values: CDR1 LGHDT, CDR2 YNNKEL (reference sequence). The V and J ends lost 5 bases and 2 bases, in that order; junction bases with no gene match: 7. This CDR3 spans 15 amino acids. CDR3 amino acids: CASSTSRGLTDTQYF. The CDR3 region has the DNA TGTGCCAGCAGCACCTCAAGGGGGCTCACAGATACGCAGTATTTT.

This clonotype appeared a few times. The chain links TRBV7-2 to TRBJ2-3; 8 bases match TRBD2. V lost 1 base, J lost 2 bases, and 5 bases stayed unmatched. Looked up from germline, CDR1 is SGHTA and CDR2 is FQGNSA. CDR3 size: 16 residues. CDR3 sequence: CASSLGAGGFTDTQYF. The CDR3 DNA is TGTGCCAGCAGCTTAGGTGCGGGGGGCTTCACAGATACGCAGTATTTT. Full variable domain (outside the CDR3, taken from reference TRBV7-2 and TRBJ2-3): GAGVSQSPSNKVTEKGKDVELRCDPISGHTALYWYRQSLGQGLEFLIYFQGNSAPDKSGLPSDRFSAERTGGSVSTLTIQRTQQEDSAVYLCASSLGAGGFTDTQYFGPGTRLTVL.

The table lists this clonotype with a few counts. The rearrangement joins TRBV12-3 or TRBV12-4 to TRBJ1-5, with D uncertain. V shed 3 bases and J shed 6 bases, with 9 bases lying between them. This CDR3 has 13 residues. The CDR3: CASSFRSGQPQHF. CDR3 DNA sequence: TGTGCCAGCAGTTTTCGGTCTGGTCAGCCCCAGCATTTT.

A few counts support this clonotype. This chain uses TRBV20-1 with TRBJ2-1; 9 bases line up with TRBD1. This CDR3 spans 14 amino acids. V trimming: 1 base; J trimming: 10 bases; junction bases outside the gene matches: 8. Germline V gene data show CDR1 as DFQATT and CDR2 as SNEGSKA (reference sequence). The CDR3, as DNA: TGCAGTGCTAGAGCAGGACAGGGGTCAAGCGAGCAGTTCTTC. This sequence encodes CSARAGQGSSEQFF.

V is TRBV11-1 and J is TRBJ2-1; 9 bases line up with TRBD2. Per germline, CDR1 SGHAT and CDR2 FQDESV (reference sequence). There are 15 residues in the CDR3. J lost 8 bases, V lost 3 bases, and 8 bases had no gene match. CDR3 in amino acids: CASSFVAGGLYEQFF. In nucleotides, the CDR3 is TGTGCCAGCAGCTTCGTTGCGGGGGGGCTTTATGAGCAGTTCTTC.

This clonotype was seen once. The rearrangement uses TRBV12-3 or TRBV12-4 and TRBJ2-4, with D uncertain. The CDR3 length is 12 residues. The V and J ends lost 4 bases and 12 bases respectively, with 13 bases between them. The CDR3 sequence is CASSSGYSNQYF. In DNA form, the CDR3 reads TGTGCCAGCAGTTCCGGGTACAGCAATCAGTACTTC.